These 23 T cell receptor beta chains were all obtained from the same sample, sequenced in a study of cytomegalovirus exposure and HLA in healthy donors (dated by TCRdb to about 2017). Library preparation employed the immunoSEQ multiplex PCR assay. A mixture of 60 forward primers for TCR Vbeta segments and 13 reverse primers for TCR Jbeta segments was used in the multiplex PCR. TCRdb took this table from immuneACCESS and kept in-frame rearrangements with V and J called. Such tables lack part of the clones; where checked against another copy, unresolved V genes explain under half of the gap, and the rest is unexplained. Present in this sample are under 150,000 clones, around three quarters of which were seen just once. The biggest ten clones account for 6.3% of the sample. The sequenced sample consisted of PBMCs. Receptors were obtained from a woman aged 35 to 49 in good health and CMV-seronegative.

The V and J genes are TRBV7-2 and TRBJ2-3; 10 bases align to TRBD2. Trimming cost V 5 bases and J 2 bases; bases outside gene matches: 10. CDR3 length: 17 amino acids. CDR1 is SGHTA, CDR2 FQGNSA, per germline. In DNA, the CDR3 is TGTGCCAGCAGCCAAGGCAGGACTAGCGGATACACAGATACGCAGTATTTT. Translated: CASSQGRTSGYTDTQYF. Supplemented by reference TRBV7-2 and TRBJ2-3, the full variable domain reads GAGVSQSPSNKVTEKGKDVELRCDPISGHTALYWYRQSLGQGLEFLIYFQGNSAPDKSGLPSDRFSAERTGGSVSTLTIQRTQQEDSAVYLCASSQGRTSGYTDTQYFGPGTRLTVL.

The gene calls are TRBV18 and TRBJ1-2; D is perhaps TRBD1 (6 bases). The V end lost 0 bases, the J end lost 4 bases, and 9 bases lay between the germline ends. From germline, CDR1 is KGHSH and CDR2 LQKENI. The CDR3 length is 14 residues. The CDR3 region is CASSPPQGRYGYTF. CDR3 nucleotides: TGTGCCAGCTCACCACCACAGGGCCGCTATGGCTACACCTTC.

The J gene is TRBJ2-2, the V gene TRBV7-2, with TRBD1 matching over 8 bases. CDR3 length equals 15 residues. Germline V gives CDR1 SGHTA, CDR2 FQGNSA. Germline trimming cut 3 bases from V and 7 bases from J; bases unmatched to any gene: 7. This CDR3 reads CASSFSGGVVGELFF. CDR3 coding DNA: TGTGCCAGCAGCTTCTCAGGGGGCGTTGTCGGGGAGCTGTTTTTT.

In its sample, this clone was seen a few times. V usage is TRBV5-1 and J usage is TRBJ2-1; possibly TRBD2 for D (5 bases). V lost 0 bases and J lost 7, with 14 bases in between. Looked up from germline, CDR1 is SGHRS and CDR2 is YFSETQ. This CDR3 is built from 15 residues. The CDR3 bases are TGCGCCAGCAGCTTGGTGGCTCACCGAGGGAATGAGCAGTTCTTC. It codes for CASSLVAHRGNEQFF.

The rearrangement joins TRBV7-8 to TRBJ1-1, with D tentatively TRBD1 (6 bases). V gave up 3 bases and J gave up 0 bases, with 11 bases separating them. Germline V lookup: CDR1 SGHVS, CDR2 FQNEAQ. This CDR3 contains 15 residues. This chain's CDR3 is CASSLRTVMNTEAFF. For the CDR3, the DNA is TGTGCCAGCAGCTTGCGGACAGTGATGAACACTGAAGCTTTCTTT. Full variable domain (missing parts from reference TRBV7-8 and TRBJ1-1): GAGVSQSPRYKVAKRGQDVALRCDPISGHVSLFWYQQALGQGPEFLTYFQNEAQLDKSGLPSDRFFAERPEGSVSTLKIQRTQQEDSAVYLCASSLRTVMNTEAFFGQGTRLTVV.

This clone was counted a single time. J is TRBJ1-2 and V is TRBV28; D perhaps matches TRBD1 (5 bases). The CDR3 contains 16 residues. Trimming took 7 bases from V and 8 from J, leaving 26 bases between them. Germline assignment: CDR1 MDHEN and CDR2 SYDVKM. CDR3 loop: CASTLSPTGPRDGYTF. CDR3 DNA: TGTGCCAGCACCCTTAGCCCCACAGGCCCGCGGGACGGCTACACCTTC.

This clone came up a few times. The V gene is TRBV2, the J gene TRBJ2-3, with 12 bases fitting TRBD2. This CDR3 spans 14 amino acids. Germline CDR1 and CDR2: SNHLY and FYNNEI. Trimming removed 3 bases from V and 11 bases from J; junction bases left unmatched: 6. The CDR3: CASSDERTSGEQYF. The CDR3 nucleotides are TGTGCCAGCAGTGACGAAAGGACTAGCGGGGAGCAGTATTTT.

As to this clone: The junction and the germline gene differ at one end; a read error may be behind it. The genes are TRBV6-1 and TRBJ2-4, with 10 nucleotides matching TRBD1. This CDR3 has 16 amino acids. Germline CDR1 reads MNHNS; CDR2 reads SASEGT. The CDR3 bases are TGTGCCAGCAGTGAAGGGGGCGGGACAGGGGTTAACAGTCAGTACTTC. The encoded protein is CASSEGGGTGVNSQYF.

The rearrangement uses TRBV19 and TRBJ1-5, with a weak D call TRBD1 (6 bases). CDR1 LNHDA and CDR2 SQIVND come from the germline V gene (reference sequence). This CDR3 spans 16 amino acids. Trimming cost V 7 bases and J 7 bases, with 23 bases left between them. DNA for the CDR3: TGTGCCAGTACCGGAATGGGGGCGAAATTGGTGCAGCCCCAGCATTTT. It specifies CASTGMGAKLVQPQHF.

This chain uses TRBV10-3 with TRBJ1-2, with a weak D call TRBD1 (6 bases). The V and J ends lost 6 bases and 0 bases respectively, with 8 bases between them. Germline V lookup: CDR1 ENHRY, CDR2 SYGVKD. The CDR3 is 13 residues long. CDR3 DNA: TGTGCCATCAGGGGACACACTAACTATGGCTACACCTTC. Encoded protein: CAIRGHTNYGYTF.

V usage is TRBV28 and J usage is TRBJ2-7; TRBD1 agrees at 9 bases. Germline V gene sequence: CDR1 MDHEN, CDR2 SYDVKM. The CDR3 totals 14 residues. The junction had 9 bases not matched to a gene; V was cut back by 5 bases and J by 7 bases. This CDR3 reads CASSTGTGTREQYF. CDR3 nucleotide sequence: TGTGCCAGCAGTACCGGGACAGGGACCAGGGAGCAGTACTTC.

This clone occurred a few times. This sequence joins TRBV9 and TRBJ2-1, with TRBD2 matching over 9 bases. This CDR3 comprises 17 residues. The J segment lost 7 bases and the V segment lost 0 bases, leaving 11 bases of the junction unmatched. Germline CDR1 reads SGDLS; CDR2 reads YYNGEE. The CDR3 coding sequence is TGTGCCAGCAGCGTAGAGGGCGGGAGGGCCTCGGGAAATGAGCAGTTCTTC. Protein product: CASSVEGGRASGNEQFF.

Turning to this clone: At one of its ends the junction is not consistent with the germline gene, which may arise from a read error. This rearrangement joins TRBV6-6 to TRBJ1-4, with TRBD1 matching 8 bases. There are 16 residues in the CDR3. Germline V gene lookup returns CDR1 MNHNY and CDR2 SVGAGI (reference sequence). CDR3 in DNA: TGTGCCAGCACTTACGGACAGGGCCTAAATAATGAAAAACTGTTTTTT. Translation: CASTYGQGLNNEKLFF.

The CDR3 protein is CASSLGGTGNEQYF. DNA of the CDR3: TGTGCCAGCAGCTTAGGGGGGACAGGGAACGAGCAGTACTTC. The chain is built from TRBV7-2 and TRBJ2-7; TRBD1 matches 9 bases. The germline gives CDR1 SGHTA, CDR2 FQGNSA. CDR3 length equals 14 residues. V lost 1 base, J lost 5 bases, and 3 bases stayed unmatched.

The chain uses TRBV2 and TRBJ1-2; possibly TRBD1 for D (5 bases). Germline assignment: CDR1 SNHLY and CDR2 FYNNEI. CDR3 length equals 15 residues. The germline V and J ends were trimmed by 3 bases and 1 base, with 12 bases remaining between them. CDR3 amino acids: CASSEGQELNYGYTF. The CDR3 DNA sequence: TGTGCCAGCAGTGAGGGGCAGGAACTTAACTATGGCTACACCTTC.

The chain recombines TRBV19 with TRBJ2-6, with D possibly being TRBD2 (6 bases). Germline V CDR1 and CDR2: LNHDA, SQIVND (reference sequence). Trimming removed 10 bases from V and 0 bases from J, with 13 bases in between. The CDR3 loop spans 15 amino acids. CDR3 in amino acids: CATRDGGSGANVLTF. As DNA, the CDR3 is TGTGCCACCCGGGACGGGGGCTCTGGGGCCAACGTCCTGACTTTC.

By sample fraction, this clone is medium-sized. This sequence joins TRBV7-9 and TRBJ1-2; 9 positions agree with TRBD1. The CDR3 sequence is 18 residues long. The germline CDR1 and CDR2 sequences are SEHNR and FQNEAQ (reference sequence). With V trimmed by 5 bases and J by 8 bases, 21 bases remained unmatched. As DNA, the CDR3 is TGTGCCAGCAGCATGGAATACGCTCCGGGACAGGGAAAACGCGGCTACACCTTC. The encoded protein is CASSMEYAPGQGKRGYTF.

The chain recombines TRBV4-3 with TRBJ2-3; 7 nucleotides agree with TRBD2. J gave up 4 bases and V 0 bases, and 7 bases lay outside the gene matches. CDR1 and CDR2 from the germline V gene are LGHNA and YSLEER. This CDR3 region has 16 residues. CDR3 region: CASSQDPAGAPDTQYF. The DNA for the CDR3 is TGCGCCAGCAGCCAAGACCCTGCGGGAGCTCCAGATACGCAGTATTTT.

The chain recombines TRBV28 with TRBJ1-2; 8 bases agree with TRBD1. CDR1 is MDHEN and CDR2 is SYDVKM in the germline V gene. The CDR3 runs to 14 residues. V shed 6 bases, J shed 8 bases, and the junction held 11 bases outside the gene matches. The CDR3 loop is CASRILQGAQGYTF. CDR3 DNA: TGTGCCAGCAGGATCCTTCAGGGGGCGCAGGGCTACACCTTC.

This chain uses TRBV6-5 with TRBJ2-7, with 7 bases that match TRBD1. V lost 6 bases to trimming and J lost 1 base; unmatched junction nucleotides: 0. CDR3 length equals 12 residues. In germline, CDR1 is MNHEY, CDR2 SVGAGI. The CDR3 DNA sequence: TGTGCCAGCAGGACAGGGTCCTACGAGCAGTACTTC. Its protein product is CASRTGSYEQYF.

This chain links TRBV18 with TRBJ1-3; tentatively, D is TRBD1 (6 bases). Germline V gives CDR1 KGHSH, CDR2 LQKENI. Deletions cut 6 bases from V and 4 bases from J, with 19 bases between. The CDR3 loop spans 16 amino acids. Here the CDR3 DNA reads TGTGCCAGCTCCCCATCGACAGGTTTTCAAGGAAACACCATATATTTT. Translating gives CASSPSTGFQGNTIYF.

V is TRBV4-3 and J is TRBJ2-7; TRBD2 matches at 7 bases. CDR3 length: 14 residues. Germline V gives CDR1 LGHNA, CDR2 YSLEER. Losses at the gene ends were 5 bases for V and 6 bases for J; bases not matched to a gene: 10. The CDR3 loop is CASSAREGGPEQYF. Written as DNA, the CDR3 is TGCGCCAGCAGCGCCAGGGAGGGAGGCCCCGAGCAGTACTTC.

The rearrangement uses TRBV18 and TRBJ2-2, with TRBD2 identical over 14 bases. Trimming removed 4 bases from V and 3 bases from J; junction bases left unmatched: 4. CDR3 length equals 17 residues. CDR1 is KGHSH and CDR2 is LQKENI in the germline V gene. The CDR3 loop is CASSQGLAGADTGELFF. In DNA form, the CDR3 reads TGTGCCAGCTCACAGGGACTAGCGGGAGCCGACACCGGGGAGCTGTTTTTT. The full variable domain, with the rest looked up from reference TRBV18 and TRBJ2-2, is NAGVMQNPRHLVRRRGQEARLRCSPMKGHSHVYWYRQLPEEGLKFMVYLQKENIIDESGMPKERFSAEFPKEGPSILRIQQVVRGDSAAYFCASSQGLAGADTGELFFGEGSRLTVL.